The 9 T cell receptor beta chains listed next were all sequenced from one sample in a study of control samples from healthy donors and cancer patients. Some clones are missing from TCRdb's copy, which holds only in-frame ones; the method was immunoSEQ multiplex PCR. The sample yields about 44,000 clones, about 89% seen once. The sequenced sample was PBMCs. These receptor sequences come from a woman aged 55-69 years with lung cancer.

The CDR3 sequence is CASRGAGRETQYF. The CDR3 DNA reads as TGTGCCAGCAGGGGGGCAGGGAGGGAGACCCAGTACTTC. The chain is built from TRBV28 and TRBJ2-5; the D call may be TRBD1 or TRBD2 (6 bases each). Trimming shortened V by 6 bases and J by 5 bases, and 13 bases separated the two germline ends. This CDR3 is built from 13 residues. Germline V gives CDR1 MDHEN, CDR2 SYDVKM.

CDR3 protein: CATGTSGNTGELFF. The DNA for the CDR3 is TGTGCCACCGGGACTAGCGGGAACACCGGGGAGCTGTTTTTT. V usage is TRBV10-3 and J usage is TRBJ2-2; TRBD2 matches at 11 bases. Trimming removed 10 bases from V and 1 base from J; junction bases left unmatched: 2. The germline V gene has CDR1 ENHRY and CDR2 SYGVKD. The CDR3 sequence is 14 residues long.

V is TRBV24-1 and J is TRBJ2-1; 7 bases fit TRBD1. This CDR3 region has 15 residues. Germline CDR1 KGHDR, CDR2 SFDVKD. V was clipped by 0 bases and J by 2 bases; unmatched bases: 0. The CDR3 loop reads CATSDLRGPYNEQFF. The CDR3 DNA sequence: TGTGCCACCAGTGATTTGAGGGGGCCCTACAATGAGCAGTTCTTC.

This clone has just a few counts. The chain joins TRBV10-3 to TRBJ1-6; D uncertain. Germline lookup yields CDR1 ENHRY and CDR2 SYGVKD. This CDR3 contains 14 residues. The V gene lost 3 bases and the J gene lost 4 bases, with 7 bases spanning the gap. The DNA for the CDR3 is TGTGCCATCAGTGAAAGGGAATATAATTCACCCCTCCACTTT. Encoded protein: CAISEREYNSPLHF.

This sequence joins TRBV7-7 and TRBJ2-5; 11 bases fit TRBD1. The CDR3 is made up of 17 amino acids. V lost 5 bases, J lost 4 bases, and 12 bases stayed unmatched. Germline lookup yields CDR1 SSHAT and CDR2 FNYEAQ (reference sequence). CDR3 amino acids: CASSQGQGAVFPETQYF. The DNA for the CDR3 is TGTGCCAGCAGCCAAGGACAGGGGGCGGTTTTCCCAGAGACCCAGTACTTC.

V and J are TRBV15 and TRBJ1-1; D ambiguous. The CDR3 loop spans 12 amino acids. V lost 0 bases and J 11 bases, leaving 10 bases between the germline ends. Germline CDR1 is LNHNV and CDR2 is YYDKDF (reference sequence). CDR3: CATSRDTAMAFF. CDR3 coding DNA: TGTGCCACCAGCAGAGATACAGCTATGGCTTTCTTT.

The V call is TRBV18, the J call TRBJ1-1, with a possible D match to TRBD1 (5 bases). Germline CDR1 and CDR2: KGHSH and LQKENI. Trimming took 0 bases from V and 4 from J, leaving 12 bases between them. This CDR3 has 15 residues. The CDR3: CASSPPSGFSTEAFF. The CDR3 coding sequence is TGTGCCAGCTCACCACCGTCAGGGTTTTCCACTGAAGCTTTCTTT.

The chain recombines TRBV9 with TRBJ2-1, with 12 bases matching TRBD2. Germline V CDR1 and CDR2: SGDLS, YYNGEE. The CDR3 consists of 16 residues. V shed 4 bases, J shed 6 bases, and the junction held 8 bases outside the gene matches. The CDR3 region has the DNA TGTGCCAGCAGCCCAAAGACTAGCGGGAGTATCAATGAGCAGTTCTTC. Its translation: CASSPKTSGSINEQFF.

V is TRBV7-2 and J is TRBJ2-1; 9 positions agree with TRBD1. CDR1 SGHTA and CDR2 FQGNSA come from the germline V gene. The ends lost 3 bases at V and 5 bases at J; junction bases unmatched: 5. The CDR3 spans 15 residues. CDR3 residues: CASSFSGTGNNEQFF. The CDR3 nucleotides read TGTGCCAGCAGCTTTTCCGGGACAGGGAACAATGAGCAGTTCTTC.